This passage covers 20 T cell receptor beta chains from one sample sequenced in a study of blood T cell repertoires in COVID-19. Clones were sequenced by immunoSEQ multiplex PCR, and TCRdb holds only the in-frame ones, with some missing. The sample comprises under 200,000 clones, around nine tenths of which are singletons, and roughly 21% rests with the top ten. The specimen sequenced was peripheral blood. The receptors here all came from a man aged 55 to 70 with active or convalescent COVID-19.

CDR3 sequence (DNA): TGTGCCAGCAGCCAAGTCCCACAGGGGAACACTGAAGCTTTCTTT. It translates to CASSQVPQGNTEAFF. This chain links TRBV4-2 with TRBJ1-1; the D gene is possibly TRBD1 (6 bases). Between the trimmed V and J ends, which lost 1 base and 1 base, there was a span of 10 bases. CDR3 length equals 15 residues. The V gene's germline CDR1 is LGHNA and CDR2 YNFKEQ.

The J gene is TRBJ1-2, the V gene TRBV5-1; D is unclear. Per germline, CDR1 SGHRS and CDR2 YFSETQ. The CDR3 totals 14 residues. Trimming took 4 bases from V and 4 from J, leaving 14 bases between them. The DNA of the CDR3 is TGCGCCAGCAGCGAATACCGTGACACCTATGGCTACACCTTC. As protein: CASSEYRDTYGYTF.

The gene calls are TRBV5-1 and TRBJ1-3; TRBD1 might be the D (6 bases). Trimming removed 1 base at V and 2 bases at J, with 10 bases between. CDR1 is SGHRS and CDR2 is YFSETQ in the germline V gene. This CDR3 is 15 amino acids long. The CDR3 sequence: CASSLTGTPGNTIYF. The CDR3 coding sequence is TGCGCCAGCAGCTTGACAGGGACGCCTGGAAACACCATATATTTT. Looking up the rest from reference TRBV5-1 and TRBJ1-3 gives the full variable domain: KAGVTQTPRYLIKTRGQQVTLSCSPISGHRSVSWYQQTPGQGLQFLFEYFSETQRNKGNFPGRFSGRQFSNSRSEMNVSTLELGDSALYLCASSLTGTPGNTIYFGEGSWLTVV.

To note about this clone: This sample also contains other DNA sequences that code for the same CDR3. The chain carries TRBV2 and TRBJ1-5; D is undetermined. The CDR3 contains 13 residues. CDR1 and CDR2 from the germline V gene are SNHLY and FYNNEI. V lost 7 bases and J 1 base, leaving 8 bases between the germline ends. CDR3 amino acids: CASTTNSNQPQHF. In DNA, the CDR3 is TGTGCCAGCACGACAAACAGCAATCAGCCCCAGCATTTT.

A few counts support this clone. As DNA, the CDR3 is TGCGCCAGCAGCCAGGGGACGACCACGGGTGGCTACACCTTC. The encoded protein is CASSQGTTTGGYTF. The V call is TRBV5-1, the J call TRBJ1-2, with D perhaps matching TRBD1 (6 bases). CDR3 size: 14 residues. V was shortened by 4 bases and J by 7 bases, with 17 bases between the two germline ends. Germline V CDR1 and CDR2: SGHRS, YFSETQ. Combining the CDR3 with reference TRBV5-1 and TRBJ1-2 gives the whole variable domain KAGVTQTPRYLIKTRGQQVTLSCSPISGHRSVSWYQQTPGQGLQFLFEYFSETQRNKGNFPGRFSGRQFSNSRSEMNVSTLELGDSALYLCASSQGTTTGGYTFGSGTRLTVV.

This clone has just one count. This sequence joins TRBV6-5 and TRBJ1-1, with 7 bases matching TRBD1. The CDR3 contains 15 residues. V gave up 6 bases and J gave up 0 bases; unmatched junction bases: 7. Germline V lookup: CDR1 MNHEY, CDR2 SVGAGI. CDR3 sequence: CASSLYGQVNTEAFF. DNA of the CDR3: TGTGCCAGCAGCCTATATGGACAGGTGAACACTGAAGCTTTCTTT.

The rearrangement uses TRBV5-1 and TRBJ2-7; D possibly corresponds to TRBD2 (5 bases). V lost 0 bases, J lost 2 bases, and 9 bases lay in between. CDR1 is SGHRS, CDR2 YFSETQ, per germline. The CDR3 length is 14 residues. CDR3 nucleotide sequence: TGCGCCAGCAGCTTGGCCGTTAGCGCCTACGAGCAGTACTTC. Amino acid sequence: CASSLAVSAYEQYF.

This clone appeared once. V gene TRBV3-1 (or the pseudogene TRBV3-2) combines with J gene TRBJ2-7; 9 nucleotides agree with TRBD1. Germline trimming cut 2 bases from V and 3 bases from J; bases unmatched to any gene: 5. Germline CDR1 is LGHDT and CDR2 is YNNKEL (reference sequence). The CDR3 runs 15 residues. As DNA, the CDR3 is TGTGCCAGCAGCCAAACCACAGGGGGCTTCTACGAGCAGTACTTC. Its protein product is CASSQTTGGFYEQYF.

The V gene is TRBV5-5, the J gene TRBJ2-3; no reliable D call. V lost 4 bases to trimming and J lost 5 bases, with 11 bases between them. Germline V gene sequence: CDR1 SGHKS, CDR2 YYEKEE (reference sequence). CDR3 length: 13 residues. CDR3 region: CASSPQPGDTQYF. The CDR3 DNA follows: TGTGCCAGCAGCCCGCAGCCAGGAGATACGCAGTATTTT.

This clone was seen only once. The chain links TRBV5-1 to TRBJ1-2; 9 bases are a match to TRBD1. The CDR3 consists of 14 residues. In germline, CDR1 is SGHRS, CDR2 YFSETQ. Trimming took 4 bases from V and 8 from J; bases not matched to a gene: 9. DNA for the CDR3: TGCGCCAGCAGCCGAGGACAGGGGACGCCCGGCTACACCTTC. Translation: CASSRGQGTPGYTF.

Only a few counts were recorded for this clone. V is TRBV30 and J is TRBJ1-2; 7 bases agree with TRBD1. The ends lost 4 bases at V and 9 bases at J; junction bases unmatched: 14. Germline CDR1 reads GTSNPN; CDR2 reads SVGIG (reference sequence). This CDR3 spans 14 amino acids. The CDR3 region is CAWTNPRDSRRYTF. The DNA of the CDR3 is TGTGCCTGGACCAACCCCCGGGACAGCCGACGCTACACCTTC. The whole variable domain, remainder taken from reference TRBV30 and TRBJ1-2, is SQTIHQWPATLVQPVGSPLSLECTVEGTSNPNLYWYRQAAGRGLQLLFYSVGIGQISSEVPQNLSASRPQDRQFILSSKKLLLSDSGFYLCAWTNPRDSRRYTFGSGTRLTVV.

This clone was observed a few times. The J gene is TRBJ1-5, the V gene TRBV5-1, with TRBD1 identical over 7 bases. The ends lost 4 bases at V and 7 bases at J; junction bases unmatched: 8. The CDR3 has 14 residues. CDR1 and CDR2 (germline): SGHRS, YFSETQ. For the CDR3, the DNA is TGCGCCAGCAGCCCCTTCCCAGGGGGGCAGCCCCAGCATTTT. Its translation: CASSPFPGGQPQHF.

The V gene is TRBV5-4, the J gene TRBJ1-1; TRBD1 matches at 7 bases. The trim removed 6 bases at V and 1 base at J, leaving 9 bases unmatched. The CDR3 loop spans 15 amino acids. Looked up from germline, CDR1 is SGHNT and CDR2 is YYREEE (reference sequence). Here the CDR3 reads CASKRGGQTNTEAFF. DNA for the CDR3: TGTGCCAGCAAAAGAGGGGGACAGACGAACACTGAAGCTTTCTTT.

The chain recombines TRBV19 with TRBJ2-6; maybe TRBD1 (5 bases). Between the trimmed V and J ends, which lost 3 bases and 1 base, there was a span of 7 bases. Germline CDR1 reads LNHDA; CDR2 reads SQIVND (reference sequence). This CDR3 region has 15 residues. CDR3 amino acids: CASSMSGSGANVLTF. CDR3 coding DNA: TGTGCCAGTAGTATGTCAGGGTCTGGGGCCAACGTCCTGACTTTC.

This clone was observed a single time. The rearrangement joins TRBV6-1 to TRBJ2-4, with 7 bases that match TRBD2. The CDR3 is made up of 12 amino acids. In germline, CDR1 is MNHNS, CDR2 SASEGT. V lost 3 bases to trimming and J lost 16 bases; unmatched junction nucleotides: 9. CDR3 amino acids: CASSEGGWWEYF. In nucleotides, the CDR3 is TGTGCCAGCAGTGAGGGGGGGTGGTGGGAATACTTC.

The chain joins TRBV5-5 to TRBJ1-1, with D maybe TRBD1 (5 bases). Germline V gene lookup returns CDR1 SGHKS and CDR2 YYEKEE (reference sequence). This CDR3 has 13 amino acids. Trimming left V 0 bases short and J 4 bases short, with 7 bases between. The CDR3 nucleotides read TGTGCCAGCAGCTTGGAAAGGGGCACTGAAGCTTTCTTT. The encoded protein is CASSLERGTEAFF. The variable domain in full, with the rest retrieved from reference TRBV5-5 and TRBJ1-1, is DAGVTQSPTHLIKTRGQQVTLRCSPISGHKSVSWYQQVLGQGPQFIFQYYEKEERGRGNFPDRFSARQFPNYSSELNVNALLLGDSALYLCASSLERGTEAFFGQGTRLTVV.

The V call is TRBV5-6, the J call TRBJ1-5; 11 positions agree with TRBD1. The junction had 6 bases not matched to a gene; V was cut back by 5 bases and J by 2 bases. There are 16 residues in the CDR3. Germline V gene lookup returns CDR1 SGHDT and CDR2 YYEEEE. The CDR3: CASSLGTGGGNQPQHF. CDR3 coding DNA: TGTGCCAGCAGTCTAGGGACAGGGGGTGGCAATCAGCCCCAGCATTTT.

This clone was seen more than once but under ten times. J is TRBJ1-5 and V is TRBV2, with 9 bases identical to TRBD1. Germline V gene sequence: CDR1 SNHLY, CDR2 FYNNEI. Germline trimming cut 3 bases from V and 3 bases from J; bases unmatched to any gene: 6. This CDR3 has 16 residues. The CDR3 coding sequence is TGTGCCAGCAGTGAGGCGGGACAGGGCTTCAATCAGCCCCAGCATTTT. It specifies CASSEAGQGFNQPQHF. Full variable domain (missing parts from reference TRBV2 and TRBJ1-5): EPEVTQTPSHQVTQMGQEVILRCVPISNHLYFYWYRQILGQKVEFLVSFYNNEISEKSEIFDDQFSVERPDGSNFTLKIRSTKLEDSAMYFCASSEAGQGFNQPQHFGDGTRLSIL.

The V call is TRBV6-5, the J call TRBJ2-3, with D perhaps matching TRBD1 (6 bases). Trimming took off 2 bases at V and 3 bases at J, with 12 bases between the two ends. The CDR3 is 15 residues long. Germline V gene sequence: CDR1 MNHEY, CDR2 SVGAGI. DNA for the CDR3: TGTGCCAGCAGTTACGTAGGGGGTACGACAGATACGCAGTATTTT. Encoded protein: CASSYVGGTTDTQYF.

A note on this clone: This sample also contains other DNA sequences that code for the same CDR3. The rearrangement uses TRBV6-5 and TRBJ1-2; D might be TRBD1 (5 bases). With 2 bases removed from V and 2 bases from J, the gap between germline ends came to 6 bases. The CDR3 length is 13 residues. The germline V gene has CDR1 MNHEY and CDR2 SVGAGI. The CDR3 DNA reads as TGTGCCAGCAGTTACGACAGAAACTATGGCTACACCTTC. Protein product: CASSYDRNYGYTF.